This passage covers 5 T cell receptor beta chains from one sample sequenced in a study of neoadjuvant anti-PD-1 for oral cavity cancer. Method: immunoSEQ multiplex PCR; TCRdb's copy keeps in-frame clones and lacks some. Of approximately 35,000 clones in the sample, around nine tenths were seen once. The sequenced sample was PBMCs, obtained before nivolumab (anti-PD-1) treatment. Receptors were obtained from a person aged 35 to 85 with oral cavity squamous cell carcinoma.

The chain combines TRBV19 with TRBJ2-1; the match to TRBD2 covers 8 bases. V gave up 5 bases and J gave up 5 bases; unmatched junction bases: 8. Germline V CDR1 and CDR2: LNHDA, SQIVND (reference sequence). CDR3 length equals 15 residues. The CDR3 DNA follows: TGTGCCAGTAGTTCTAACGGGGGGGCCAACAATGAGCAGTTCTTC. Amino acid sequence: CASSSNGGANNEQFF. Together with reference TRBV19 and TRBJ2-1, the CDR3 gives the full variable domain: DGGITQSPKYLFRKEGQNVTLSCEQNLNHDAMYWYRQDPGQGLRLIYYSQIVNDFQKGDIAEGYSVSREKKESFPLTVTSAQKNPTAFYLCASSSNGGANNEQFFGPGTRLTVL.

V usage is TRBV5-4 and J usage is TRBJ2-2; 10 positions agree with TRBD2. The ends lost 0 bases at V and 5 bases at J; junction bases unmatched: 1. The V gene's germline CDR1 is SGHNT and CDR2 YYREEE (reference sequence). The length of the CDR3 is 15 residues. The CDR3 loop reads CASSLVAGGTGELFF. The CDR3 DNA is TGTGCCAGCAGCTTGGTAGCGGGGGGTACCGGGGAGCTGTTTTTT. The full variable domain, in which reference TRBV5-4 and TRBJ2-2 provide the parts outside the CDR3, is ETGVTQSPTHLIKTRGQQVTLRCSSQSGHNTVSWYQQALGQGPQFIFQYYREEENGRGNFPPRFSGLQFPNYSSELNVNALELDDSALYLCASSLVAGGTGELFFGEGSRLTVL.

This clone appeared once. V usage is TRBV10-3 and J usage is TRBJ2-2; 10 bases line up with TRBD1. The CDR3 has 16 amino acids. CDR1 is ENHRY, CDR2 SYGVKD, per germline. Trimming removed 6 bases from V and 5 bases from J; junction bases left unmatched: 9. Written as DNA, the CDR3 is TGTGCCATCAGAGAGCCGGGACAGGGGTTGACCGGGGAGCTGTTTTTT. Translating gives CAIREPGQGLTGELFF.

The genes are TRBV7-2 and TRBJ2-1, with D perhaps matching TRBD1 or TRBD2 (6 bases each). V was clipped by 5 bases and J by 10 bases, with 18 bases between them. Germline CDR1 reads SGHTA; CDR2 reads FQGNSA. This CDR3 contains 14 residues. CDR3 protein: CASSIPSRGDEQFF. The DNA for the CDR3 is TGTGCCAGCAGCATACCCTCGAGGGGGGACGAGCAGTTCTTC.

The J gene is TRBJ2-1, the V gene TRBV4-3; D call uncertain. The length of the CDR3 is 14 residues. V was trimmed by 0 bases and J by 9 bases, leaving 12 bases between them. CDR1 is LGHNA, CDR2 YSLEER, per germline. CDR3 residues: CASSQDLGSGEQFF. CDR3 nucleotides: TGCGCCAGCAGCCAAGATCTGGGTTCTGGTGAGCAGTTCTTC.